This T cell receptor (beta chain) was captured in a study of OX40 agonist ivuxolimab in advanced cancers. The germline V gene has CDR1 GTSNPN and CDR2 SVGIG (reference sequence). The CDR3 has 14 amino acids. With 2 bases clipped from V and 6 bases from J, the junction kept 5 bases outside the gene matches. The protocol was immunoSEQ multiplex PCR, while the TCRdb copy is restricted to in-frame clones and leaves out a portion. This repertoire shows 55,000 to 65,000 clones, more than 65% found once; its top ten account for less than 0.6%. The sequencing here drew on CD4+ or CD8+ T cells sorted from blood, taken in a trial of the OX40 agonist ivuxolimab. The V and J genes are TRBV30 and TRBJ1-5; 9 bases fit TRBD1. The sequence came from an adult with an advanced solid tumor such as melanoma, head and neck, liver or kidney cancer. The CDR3 DNA reads TGTGCCTGGAGTCCGACAGGGGGAGGTCAGCCCCAGCATTTT. This codes for CAWSPTGGGQPQHF.